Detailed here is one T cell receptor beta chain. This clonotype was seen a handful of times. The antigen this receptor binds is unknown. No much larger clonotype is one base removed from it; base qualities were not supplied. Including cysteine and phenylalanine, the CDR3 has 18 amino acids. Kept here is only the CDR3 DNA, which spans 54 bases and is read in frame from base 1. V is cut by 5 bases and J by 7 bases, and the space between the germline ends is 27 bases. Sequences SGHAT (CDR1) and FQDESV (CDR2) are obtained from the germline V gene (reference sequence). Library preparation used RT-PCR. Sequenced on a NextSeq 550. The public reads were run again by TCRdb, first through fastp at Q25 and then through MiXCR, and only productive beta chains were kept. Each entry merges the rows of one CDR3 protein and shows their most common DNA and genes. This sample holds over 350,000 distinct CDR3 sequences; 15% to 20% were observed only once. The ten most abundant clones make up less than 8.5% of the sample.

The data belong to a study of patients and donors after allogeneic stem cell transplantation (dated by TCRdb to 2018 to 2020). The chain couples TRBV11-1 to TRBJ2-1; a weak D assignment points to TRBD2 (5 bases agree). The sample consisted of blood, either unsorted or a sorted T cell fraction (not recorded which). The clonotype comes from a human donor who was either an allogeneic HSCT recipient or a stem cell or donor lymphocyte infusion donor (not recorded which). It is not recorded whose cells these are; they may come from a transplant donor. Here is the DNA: TGTGCCAGCAGCCTAAGACGCCCGGACTCGCTAGCCGGTAATGAGCAGTTCTTC. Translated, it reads CASSLRRPDSLAGNEQFF.